This T cell receptor beta chain was obtained from a study of blood T cell repertoires in COVID-19. About the research overall: T cells, B-cell-depleted T cells, or PBMCs provided the cDNA or gDNA that served as material.

Clones were sequenced by immunoSEQ multiplex PCR, and TCRdb holds only the in-frame ones, with some missing. The sample lists under 250,000 clones, around 83% occurring once. CDR1 and CDR2 (germline): LGHDT, YNNKEL (reference sequence). This CDR3 region has 21 residues. The junction had 16 bases not matched to a gene; V was cut back by 1 base and J by 0 bases. The sequenced material came from peripheral blood. The sequence was collected from a woman aged 18-29 years with acute or convalescent COVID-19. The V and J genes are TRBV3-1 (or the pseudogene TRBV3-2) and TRBJ2-1; 9 bases are a match to TRBD2. CDR3 protein: CASSQAMVTSGSLSSYNEQFF. The DNA of the CDR3 is TGTGCCAGCAGCCAAGCAATGGTAACTAGCGGGTCCCTGAGCTCCTACAATGAGCAGTTCTTC.